Below, 20 T cell receptor beta chains from the same sample are listed, as sequenced in a study of CD8 T cells in ankylosing spondylitis. MiXCR was run by TCRdb on the 5' RACE reads, yielding one entry per CDR3 protein. The sample has some 250,000 distinct CDR3 sequences, roughly 25% seen once. The sequencing sample was made of blood, either unsorted or a sorted T cell fraction (not recorded which). These receptors all stem from a male donor with ankylosing spondylitis or in good health (not recorded which).

The chain employs TRBV5-1 and TRBJ2-7, with D possibly matching TRBD1 (5 bases). V was cut by 6 bases and J by 3 bases, with 13 bases left in between. CDR1 SGHRS and CDR2 YFSETQ come from the germline V gene. There are 13 residues in the CDR3. DNA for the CDR3: TGCGCCAGCACCGTGACAGAACTCTACGAGCAGTACTTC. The encoded protein is CASTVTELYEQYF.

This clonotype was seen many times. The chain employs TRBV29-1 and TRBJ2-1, with a tentative D call TRBD2 (6 bases). Germline-derived CDR1 and CDR2 are SQVTM and ANQGSEA. V lost 3 bases and J 6 bases, leaving 9 bases between the germline ends. This CDR3 region has 12 residues. The DNA of the CDR3 is TGCAGCGTTGACGAGGGAGGCAATGAGCAGTTCTTC. Its translation is CSVDEGGNEQFF.

The CDR3 is CASRKGQGLNEQFF. The CDR3 bases are TGTGCCAGCAGGAAGGGACAGGGTCTCAATGAGCAGTTCTTC. The chain joins TRBV12-3 or TRBV12-4 to TRBJ2-1; 9 bases agree with TRBD1. The CDR3 covers 14 residues. Trimming cost V 6 bases and J 6 bases; bases outside gene matches: 6.

This clonotype was recorded at least ten times. The chain couples TRBV5-1 to TRBJ2-1; D not certain. The CDR3 totals 12 residues. V gave up 0 bases and J gave up 5 bases, with 3 bases separating them. Germline CDR1 is SGHRS and CDR2 is YFSETQ. In nucleotides, the CDR3 is TGCGCCAGCAGCTTGGGAGACAATGAGCAGTTCTTC. Its translation: CASSLGDNEQFF.

This clonotype has only a few counts. The chain recombines TRBV20-1 with TRBJ2-7; 7 bases map to TRBD1. Germline trimming cut 0 bases from V and 2 bases from J; bases unmatched to any gene: 7. The CDR3 contains 15 residues. Germline V lookup: CDR1 DFQATT, CDR2 SNEGSKA (reference sequence). CDR3 bases: TGCAGTGCTAGAGAAGGGGGCAGGTCACCCTACGAGCAGTACTTC. Amino acid sequence: CSAREGGRSPYEQYF.

The sample holds many counts of this clonotype. This chain links TRBV6-1 with TRBJ2-1; 9 bases are a match to TRBD2. Germline CDR1 reads MNHNS; CDR2 reads SASEGT. The CDR3 has 13 amino acids. V shed 10 bases and J 2 bases; nucleotides not matched to a gene: 3. CDR3 loop: CAIGGGAYNEQFF. The CDR3 region has the DNA TGTGCCATCGGCGGGGGGGCCTACAATGAGCAGTTCTTC.

This clonotype was observed many times. CDR3: CSASDRAQETQYF. As DNA, the CDR3 is TGCAGTGCTTCCGACAGGGCCCAAGAGACCCAGTACTTC. The rearrangement joins TRBV20-1 to TRBJ2-5; 7 bases are shared with TRBD1. CDR3 length: 13 residues. The V and J ends lost 5 bases and 1 base, in that order; junction bases with no gene match: 4. Germline V gene data show CDR1 as DFQATT and CDR2 as SNEGSKA (reference sequence).

This clonotype came up many times. The chain's CDR3 is CSVEGAEETQYF. In DNA, the CDR3 is TGCAGCGTTGAAGGCGCTGAAGAGACCCAGTACTTC. The chain joins TRBV29-1 to TRBJ2-5; D unresolved. V lost 1 base and J lost 3, with 6 bases in between. The CDR3 has 12 amino acids. Germline V gene sequence: CDR1 SQVTM, CDR2 ANQGSEA.

This clonotype came up many times. This chain joins TRBV11-2 and TRBJ1-3; D gene uncertain. This CDR3 is 15 amino acids long. Germline CDR1 is SGHAT and CDR2 is FQNNGV. V was shortened by 5 bases and J by 0 bases, with 11 bases between the two germline ends. The CDR3 sequence is CASSPRRTSGNTIYF. In DNA form, the CDR3 reads TGTGCCAGCAGCCCCCGGCGGACCTCTGGAAACACCATATATTTT. The full variable domain, in which reference TRBV11-2 and TRBJ1-3 provide the parts outside the CDR3, is EAGVAQSPRYKIIEKRQSVAFWCNPISGHATLYWYQQILGQGPKLLIQFQNNGVVDDSQLPKDRFSAERLKGVDSTLKIQPAKLEDSAVYLCASSPRRTSGNTIYFGEGSWLTVV.

This clonotype was counted at least ten times. The J gene is TRBJ2-1, the V gene TRBV28, with TRBD2 matching 7 bases. With 6 bases clipped from V and 8 bases from J, the junction kept 13 bases outside the gene matches. This CDR3 is 15 amino acids long. Germline assignment: CDR1 MDHEN and CDR2 SYDVKM. The CDR3 region is CASSRVQRGEDEQFF. The CDR3 DNA follows: TGTGCCAGCAGCAGGGTCCAGCGGGGAGAGGATGAGCAGTTCTTC. Together with reference TRBV28 and TRBJ2-1, the CDR3 gives the full variable domain: DVKVTQSSRYLVKRTGEKVFLECVQDMDHENMFWYRQDPGLGLRLIYFSYDVKMKEKGDIPEGYSVSREKKERFSLILESASTNQTSMYLCASSRVQRGEDEQFFGPGTRLTVL.

In this sample, this clonotype turned up many times. This chain connects TRBV9 to TRBJ2-3, with 7 bases lining up with TRBD2. The length of the CDR3 is 17 residues. Germline lookup yields CDR1 SGDLS and CDR2 YYNGEE. V was clipped by 3 bases and J by 8 bases; unmatched bases: 18. The CDR3 nucleotides read TGTGCCAGCAGCGCCTCATCCGGGGGGATGAGCCCCCGTACGCAGTATTTT. Protein: CASSASSGGMSPRTQYF.

There are a few counts of this clonotype. This rearrangement joins TRBV6-1 to TRBJ2-2, with a possible D match to TRBD2 (5 bases). The V end lost 8 bases, the J end lost 3 bases, and 10 bases lay between the germline ends. Per germline, CDR1 MNHNS and CDR2 SASEGT. The CDR3 runs to 13 residues. The CDR3 here is CASGGSHTGELFF. CDR3 sequence (DNA): TGTGCCAGCGGAGGATCTCACACCGGGGAGCTGTTTTTT.

This clonotype turned up a few times. This rearrangement joins TRBV7-2 to TRBJ1-2; D is unresolved. Looked up from germline, CDR1 is SGHTA and CDR2 is FQGNSA. V lost 1 base and J 4 bases, leaving 10 bases between the germline ends. This CDR3 contains 14 residues. CDR3 protein: CASSLVVTPYGYTF. As DNA, the CDR3 is TGTGCCAGCAGCTTAGTCGTTACTCCCTATGGCTACACCTTC.

CDR3 sequence reads: CASSFGSDVGQPQHF. The CDR3 DNA is TGTGCCAGCAGTTTCGGAAGCGATGTAGGTCAGCCCCAGCATTTT. This chain joins TRBV27 and TRBJ1-5; no reliable D call. The ends were cut back, 3 bases at V and 6 bases at J, with 15 bases in the middle. Germline values: CDR1 MNHEY, CDR2 SMNVEV (reference sequence). The CDR3 sequence is 15 residues long.

This chain uses TRBV7-9 with TRBJ1-2, with D perhaps TRBD1 (5 bases). Germline loops: CDR1 SEHNR, CDR2 FQNEAQ (reference sequence). This CDR3 has 13 residues. V gave up 1 base and J gave up 6 bases, with 9 bases separating them. The chain's CDR3 is CASSLVTGDGYTF. The CDR3 bases are TGTGCCAGCAGCTTAGTTACGGGGGATGGCTACACCTTC.

Many counts were recorded for this clonotype. This chain connects TRBV21-1 to TRBJ2-1; the table calls TRBD2, which could not be checked here. TRBV21-1 is reported as a pseudogene. This CDR3 contains 15 residues. The CDR3 bases are TGTGCCAGCAGCAAAGTTCCCTCCTCCTACAATGAGCAGTTCTTC. Its translation: CASSKVPSSYNEQFF.

The chain has TRBV20-1 and TRBJ1-5; D not resolved. The germline V gene encodes CDR1 DFQATT and CDR2 SNEGSKA (reference sequence). CDR3 size: 15 residues. The germline V and J ends were trimmed by 0 bases and 3 bases, with 12 bases remaining between them. The CDR3 DNA reads as TGCAGTGCTAGAGAACTCGGACGGGACAATCAGCCCCAGCATTTT. It translates to CSARELGRDNQPQHF.

This clonotype was seen ten or more times. V usage is TRBV5-1 and J usage is TRBJ2-1; D gene unclear. The CDR3 is 14 residues long. Trimming shortened V by 5 bases and J by 5 bases, and 14 bases separated the two germline ends. Germline-derived CDR1 and CDR2 are SGHRS and YFSETQ. Here the CDR3 DNA reads TGCGCCAGCAGAGTCCAGGTGGGCAACAATGAGCAGTTCTTC. Protein sequence: CASRVQVGNNEQFF.

The rearrangement uses TRBV20-1 and TRBJ2-5; 7 bases are shared with TRBD1. Looked up from germline, CDR1 is DFQATT and CDR2 is SNEGSKA (reference sequence). V was clipped by 3 bases and J by 5 bases; unmatched bases: 3. There are 12 residues in the CDR3. The CDR3, as DNA: TGCAGTGCTAGCCTCAGGGGGGAGACCCAGTACTTC. Translated, it gives CSASLRGETQYF.

This clonotype has more than one count but fewer than ten. The chain employs TRBV29-1 and TRBJ2-3; perhaps TRBD1 as D (5 bases). V lost 4 bases and J 1 base, leaving 12 bases between the germline ends. The CDR3 is made up of 14 amino acids. Germline-derived CDR1 and CDR2 are SQVTM and ANQGSEA. The CDR3 bases are TGCAGCGTTGGGGCGTGGGGCGGCACAGATACGCAGTATTTT. Protein sequence: CSVGAWGGTDTQYF.